These T cell receptor beta chains were read from a single sample in a study of shared clonotypes between healthy human individuals. This table comes from immunoSEQ multiplex PCR, and its TCRdb copy is limited to in-frame clones, with some not included. The sample carries about 2.2 million clones, 85% to 95% recorded once. Specimen: naive CD8+ T cells from PBMCs. These TCRs come from a man aged 18 to 29 in good health. Some clones in this sample may be carry-over from other donors' samples. CDR3s include the opening cysteine and the closing phenylalanine or tryptophan. Each record gives: CDR3 protein, CDR3 DNA, J gene, V gene, D gene, clone size. A D gene is named only where the DNA matches it firmly. Size tells how often a clone was seen (once, few, many) or the class of an expanded clone, and some rows leave it out.

cdr3_aa: CATSRDRASHEQYF; cdr3_nt: TGTGCCACCAGCAGAGACAGGGCGTCCCACGAGCAGTACTTC; j_call: TRBJ2-7; v_call: TRBV15; d_call: NA; clone_size: once
cdr3_aa: CASSYRLAGGPGYEQYF; cdr3_nt: TGTGCCAGCAGTTATCGACTAGCGGGAGGGCCAGGGTACGAGCAGTACTTC; j_call: TRBJ2-7; v_call: TRBV27; d_call: TRBD2; clone_size: NA
cdr3_aa: CASSPVSAVYEQYF; cdr3_nt: TGTGCCAGCAGTCCGGTGTCGGCAGTCTACGAGCAGTACTTC; j_call: TRBJ2-7; v_call: TRBV27; d_call: NA; clone_size: NA
cdr3_aa: CASSPSPGQGYSNQPQHF; cdr3_nt: TGTGCCAGCAGTCCTAGCCCGGGACAGGGCTATAGCAATCAGCCCCAGCATTTT; j_call: TRBJ1-5; v_call: TRBV27; d_call: TRBD1; clone_size: NA
cdr3_aa: CASSMGAPLYNEQFF; cdr3_nt: TGTGCCAGTAGTATGGGGGCCCCCCTCTACAATGAGCAGTTCTTC; j_call: TRBJ2-1; v_call: TRBV19; d_call: NA; clone_size: NA
cdr3_aa: CASSLDVRDRVDGYTF; cdr3_nt: TGTGCCAGCAGCTTAGACGTCCGGGACAGGGTCGATGGCTACACCTTC; j_call: TRBJ1-2; v_call: TRBV7-9; d_call: TRBD1; clone_size: NA
cdr3_aa: CAARGESSVDTQYF; cdr3_nt: TGTGCGGCACGCGGGGAATCCTCAGTCGATACGCAGTATTTT; j_call: TRBJ2-3; v_call: TRBV15; d_call: NA; clone_size: NA
cdr3_aa: CASRPLNTGELFF; cdr3_nt: TGTGCCAGCAGGCCATTAAACACCGGGGAGCTGTTTTTT; j_call: TRBJ2-2; v_call: TRBV9; d_call: NA; clone_size: NA
cdr3_aa: CSVSATILAKNIQYF; cdr3_nt: TGCAGCGTTTCTGCAACCATTCTAGCCAAAAACATTCAGTACTTC; j_call: TRBJ2-4; v_call: TRBV29-1; d_call: NA; clone_size: NA
cdr3_aa: CASSHGLAGGPYNEQFF; cdr3_nt: TGTGCCAGCAGCCACGGCTTGGCGGGAGGGCCGTACAATGAGCAGTTCTTC; j_call: TRBJ2-1; v_call: TRBV7-9; d_call: TRBD2; clone_size: NA
cdr3_aa: CAWSVRVIGTEAFF; cdr3_nt: TGTGCCTGGAGTGTACGGGTAATCGGGACTGAAGCTTTCTTT; j_call: TRBJ1-1; v_call: TRBV30; d_call: NA; clone_size: few
cdr3_aa: CASSPVRTGELFF; cdr3_nt: TGTGCCAGCTCACCGGTCCGAACCGGGGAGCTGTTTTTT; j_call: TRBJ2-2; v_call: TRBV18; d_call: NA; clone_size: few
cdr3_aa: CASSRQGSGNTIYF; cdr3_nt: TGTGCCAGCAGCAGACAGGGCTCTGGAAACACCATATATTTT; j_call: TRBJ1-3; v_call: TRBV6-1; d_call: TRBD1; clone_size: NA
cdr3_aa: CATSRGEGDLNQPQHF; cdr3_nt: TGTGCCACCAGCAGAGGTGAAGGGGATTTAAATCAGCCCCAGCATTTT; j_call: TRBJ1-5; v_call: TRBV15; d_call: NA; clone_size: NA
cdr3_aa: CASSEPANLNQPQHF; cdr3_nt: TGTGCCAGCAGTGAACCAGCGAACTTGAATCAGCCCCAGCATTTT; j_call: TRBJ1-5; v_call: TRBV6-1; d_call: NA; clone_size: few
cdr3_aa: CASSLVPQKSNQPQHF; cdr3_nt: TGTGCCAGCAGCTTAGTTCCCCAGAAGAGCAATCAGCCCCAGCATTTT; j_call: TRBJ1-5; v_call: TRBV7-8; d_call: NA; clone_size: once
cdr3_aa: CASSPRAGPDTGELFF; cdr3_nt: TGCGCCAGCAGCCCCCGAGCAGGGCCAGATACCGGGGAGCTGTTTTTT; j_call: TRBJ2-2; v_call: TRBV4-1; d_call: NA; clone_size: NA
cdr3_aa: CASSYSTGEVYNEQFF; cdr3_nt: TGTGCCAGCAGTTACTCTACGGGCGAGGTCTACAATGAGCAGTTCTTC; j_call: TRBJ2-1; v_call: TRBV6-5; d_call: NA; clone_size: NA
cdr3_aa: CASSPTGYNEQFF; cdr3_nt: TGTGCCAGCAGCCCGACAGGATACAATGAGCAGTTCTTC; j_call: TRBJ2-1; v_call: TRBV14; d_call: NA; clone_size: once
cdr3_aa: CASSFPSGYNEQFF; cdr3_nt: TGTGCCAGCAGCTTCCCTAGCGGATACAATGAGCAGTTCTTC; j_call: TRBJ2-1; v_call: TRBV13; d_call: TRBD2; clone_size: NA
cdr3_aa: CASSAGLNTGELFF; cdr3_nt: TGTGCCAGCAGCGCGGGACTCAACACCGGGGAGCTGTTTTTT; j_call: TRBJ2-2; v_call: TRBV11-3; d_call: NA; clone_size: NA
cdr3_aa: CASSLAHSLYYGYTF; cdr3_nt: TGTGCCAGCAGCTTAGCTCATTCTCTCTACTATGGCTACACCTTC; j_call: TRBJ1-2; v_call: TRBV7-8; d_call: NA; clone_size: NA
cdr3_aa: CASSPDGSSYEQYF; cdr3_nt: TGTGCCAGCAGCCCCGACGGGAGCTCCTACGAGCAGTACTTC; j_call: TRBJ2-7; v_call: TRBV7-9; d_call: NA; clone_size: NA
cdr3_aa: CASSQVRGEQYF; cdr3_nt: TGCGCCAGCAGCCAAGTTCGAGGGGAGCAGTACTTC; j_call: TRBJ2-7; v_call: TRBV4-1; d_call: NA; clone_size: NA
cdr3_aa: CASSPGTKYEQYF; cdr3_nt: TGTGCCAGCAGCCCCGGGACCAAATACGAGCAGTACTTC; j_call: TRBJ2-7; v_call: TRBV27; d_call: NA; clone_size: NA
cdr3_aa: CASHSLGQGSEAFF; cdr3_nt: TGTGCCAGTCATAGCCTCGGACAGGGCTCTGAAGCTTTCTTT; j_call: TRBJ1-1; v_call: TRBV19; d_call: TRBD1; clone_size: few
cdr3_aa: CASSRLQGTLFGFYGYTF; cdr3_nt: TGTGCCAGCAGCCGACTTCAGGGAACACTCTTTGGCTTCTATGGCTACACCTTC; j_call: TRBJ1-2; v_call: TRBV7-3; d_call: NA; clone_size: NA
cdr3_aa: CASTDQTGVNEQFF; cdr3_nt: TGTGCCAGCACCGATCAAACAGGGGTTAATGAGCAGTTCTTC; j_call: TRBJ2-1; v_call: TRBV7-9; d_call: TRBD1; clone_size: NA
cdr3_aa: CASSLYEGEGLETQYF; cdr3_nt: TGTGCCAGCAGTTTATACGAGGGGGAGGGCTTGGAGACCCAGTACTTC; j_call: TRBJ2-5; v_call: TRBV28; d_call: NA; clone_size: NA